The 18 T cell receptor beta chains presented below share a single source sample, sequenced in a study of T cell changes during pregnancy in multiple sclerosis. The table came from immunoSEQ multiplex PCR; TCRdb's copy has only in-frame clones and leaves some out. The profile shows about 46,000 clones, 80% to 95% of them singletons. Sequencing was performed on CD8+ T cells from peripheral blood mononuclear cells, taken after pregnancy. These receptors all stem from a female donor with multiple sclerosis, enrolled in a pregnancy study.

This CDR3 reads CAWTIYRGNTEAFF. CDR3 coding DNA: TGTGCCTGGACCATTTACAGGGGGAACACTGAAGCTTTCTTT. The chain combines TRBV30 with TRBJ1-1; 7 bases are shared with TRBD1. Germline V gives CDR1 GTSNPN, CDR2 SVGIG (reference sequence). CDR3 length: 14 amino acids. The V and J ends lost 4 bases and 1 base, in that order; junction bases with no gene match: 6. The full variable domain, with the rest looked up from reference TRBV30 and TRBJ1-1, is SQTIHQWPATLVQPVGSPLSLECTVEGTSNPNLYWYRQAAGRGLQLLFYSVGIGQISSEVPQNLSASRPQDRQFILSSKKLLLSDSGFYLCAWTIYRGNTEAFFGQGTRLTVV.

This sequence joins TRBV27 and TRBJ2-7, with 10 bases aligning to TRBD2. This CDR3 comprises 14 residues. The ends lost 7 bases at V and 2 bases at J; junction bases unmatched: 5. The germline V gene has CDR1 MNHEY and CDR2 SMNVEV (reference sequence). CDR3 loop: CASKLAGGTYEQYF. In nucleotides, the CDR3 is TGTGCCAGCAAGTTAGCGGGGGGAACCTACGAGCAGTACTTC.

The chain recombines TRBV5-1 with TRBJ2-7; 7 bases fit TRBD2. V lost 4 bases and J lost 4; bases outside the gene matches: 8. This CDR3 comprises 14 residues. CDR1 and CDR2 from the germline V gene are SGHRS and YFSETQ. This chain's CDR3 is CASSPDWTSYEQYF. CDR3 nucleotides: TGCGCCAGCAGCCCCGACTGGACTAGTTACGAGCAGTACTTC.

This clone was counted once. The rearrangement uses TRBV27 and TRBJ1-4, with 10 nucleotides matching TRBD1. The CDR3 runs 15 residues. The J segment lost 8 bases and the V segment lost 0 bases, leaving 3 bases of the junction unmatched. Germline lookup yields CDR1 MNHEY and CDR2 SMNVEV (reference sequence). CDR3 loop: CASSLSGTGAEKLFF. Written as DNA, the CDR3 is TGTGCCAGCAGTTTATCCGGGACAGGGGCGGAAAAACTGTTTTTT.

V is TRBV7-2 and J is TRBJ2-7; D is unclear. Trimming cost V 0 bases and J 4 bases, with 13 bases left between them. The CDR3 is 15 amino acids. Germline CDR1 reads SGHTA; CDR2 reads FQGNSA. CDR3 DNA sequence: TGTGCCAGCAGCTTAGCAGACACCCGCTCTTACGAGCAGTACTTC. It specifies CASSLADTRSYEQYF.

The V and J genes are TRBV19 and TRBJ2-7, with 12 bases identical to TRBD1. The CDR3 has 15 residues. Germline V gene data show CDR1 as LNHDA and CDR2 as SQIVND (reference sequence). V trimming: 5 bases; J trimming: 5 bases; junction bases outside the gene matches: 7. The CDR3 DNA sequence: TGTGCCAGTAGTGTCGGGACAGGGGGCTTAAACGAGCAGTACTTC. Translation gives CASSVGTGGLNEQYF.

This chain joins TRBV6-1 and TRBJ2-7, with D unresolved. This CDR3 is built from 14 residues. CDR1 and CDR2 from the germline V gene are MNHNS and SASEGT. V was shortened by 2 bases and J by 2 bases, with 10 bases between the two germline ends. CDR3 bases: TGTGCCAGCAGTGAACTGGCAGGCGCCTACGAGCAGTACTTC. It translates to CASSELAGAYEQYF.

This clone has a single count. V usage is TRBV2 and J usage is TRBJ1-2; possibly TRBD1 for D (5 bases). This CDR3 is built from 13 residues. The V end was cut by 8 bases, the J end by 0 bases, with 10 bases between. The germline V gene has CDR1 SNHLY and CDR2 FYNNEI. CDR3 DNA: TGTGCCAGCCCGACAGTCCCTAACTATGGCTACACCTTC. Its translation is CASPTVPNYGYTF.

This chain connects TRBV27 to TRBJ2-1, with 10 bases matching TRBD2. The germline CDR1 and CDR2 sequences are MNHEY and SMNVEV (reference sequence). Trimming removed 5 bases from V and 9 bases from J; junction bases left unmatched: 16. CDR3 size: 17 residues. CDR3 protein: CASSQSTVAGGRGEQFF. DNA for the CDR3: TGTGCCAGCAGTCAGTCCACTGTAGCGGGAGGACGGGGTGAGCAGTTCTTC.

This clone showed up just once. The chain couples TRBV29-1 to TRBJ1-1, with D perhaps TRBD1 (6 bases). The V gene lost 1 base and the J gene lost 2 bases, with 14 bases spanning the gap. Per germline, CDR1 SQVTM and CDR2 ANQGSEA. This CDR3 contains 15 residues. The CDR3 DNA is TGCAGCGTTGAAGCCCTCGGGGGGCGAAACACTGAAGCTTTCTTT. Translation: CSVEALGGRNTEAFF.

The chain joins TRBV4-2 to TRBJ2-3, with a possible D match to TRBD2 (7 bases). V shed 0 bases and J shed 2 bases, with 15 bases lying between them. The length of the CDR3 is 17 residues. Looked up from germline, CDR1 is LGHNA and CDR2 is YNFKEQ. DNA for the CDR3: TGTGCCAGCAGCCAAGATCCGGGCGGGGGCCCCACAGATACGCAGTATTTT. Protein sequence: CASSQDPGGGPTDTQYF.

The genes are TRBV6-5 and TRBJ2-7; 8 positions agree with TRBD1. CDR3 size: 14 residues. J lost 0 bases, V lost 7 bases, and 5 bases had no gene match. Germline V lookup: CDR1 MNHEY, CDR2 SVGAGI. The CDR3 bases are TGTGCCAGCACGACAGGGGCGGGCTCCTACGAGCAGTACTTC. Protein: CASTTGAGSYEQYF.

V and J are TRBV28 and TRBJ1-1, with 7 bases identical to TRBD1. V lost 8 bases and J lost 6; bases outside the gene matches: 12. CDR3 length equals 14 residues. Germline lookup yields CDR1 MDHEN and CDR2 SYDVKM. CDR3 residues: CASLLTGLGAEAFF. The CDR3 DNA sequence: TGTGCCAGCTTGTTGACAGGGTTAGGAGCTGAAGCTTTCTTT.

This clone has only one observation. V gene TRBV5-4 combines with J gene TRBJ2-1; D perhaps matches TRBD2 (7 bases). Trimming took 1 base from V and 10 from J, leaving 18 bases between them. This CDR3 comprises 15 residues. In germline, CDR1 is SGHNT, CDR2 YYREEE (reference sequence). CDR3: CASSLRGGDTGEQFF. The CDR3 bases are TGTGCCAGCAGCTTGAGAGGGGGGGACACGGGAGAGCAGTTCTTC.

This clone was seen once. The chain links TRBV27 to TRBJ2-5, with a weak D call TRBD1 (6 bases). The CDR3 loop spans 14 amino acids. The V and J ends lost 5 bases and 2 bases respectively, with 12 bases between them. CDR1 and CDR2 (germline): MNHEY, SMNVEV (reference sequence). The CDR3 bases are TGTGCCAGCAGTGGGTCAGGGGCACAAGAGACCCAGTACTTC. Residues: CASSGSGAQETQYF.

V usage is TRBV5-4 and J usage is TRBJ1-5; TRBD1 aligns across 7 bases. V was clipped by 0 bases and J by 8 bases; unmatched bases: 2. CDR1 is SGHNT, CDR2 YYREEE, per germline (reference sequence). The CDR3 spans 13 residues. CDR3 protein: CASSLDRGKPQHF. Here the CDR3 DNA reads TGTGCCAGCAGCTTGGACAGGGGTAAGCCCCAGCATTTT.

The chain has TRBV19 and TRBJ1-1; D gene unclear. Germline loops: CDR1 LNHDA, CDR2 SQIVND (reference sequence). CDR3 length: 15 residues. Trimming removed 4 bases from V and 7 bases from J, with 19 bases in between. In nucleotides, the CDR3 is TGTGCCAGTAGTACGGGAGCCGGGAGGATCAATGAAGCTTTCTTT. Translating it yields CASSTGAGRINEAFF.

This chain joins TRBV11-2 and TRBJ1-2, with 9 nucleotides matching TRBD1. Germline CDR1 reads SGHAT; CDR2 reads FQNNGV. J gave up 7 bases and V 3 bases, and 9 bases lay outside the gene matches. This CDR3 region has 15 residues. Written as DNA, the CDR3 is TGTGCCAGCAGCTTGTGGTTCGGGACAGGGCTTGGCTACACCTTC. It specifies CASSLWFGTGLGYTF.